This TCR beta chain was sequenced during a study of cytomegalovirus exposure and HLA in healthy donors (TCRdb year 2017). Background on the whole study: According to a later analysis, the 120 or so validation repertoires were produced on the same platform as the approximately 620 repertoires of the first cohort. The study was designed to test whether signatures of past pathogen exposure could be identified by cataloging public T cell receptors. In addition to the first cohort of 666 subjects, a separate validation cohort of 120 different subjects was used. To predict cytomegalovirus infection status, the study combined high-throughput TCR immunosequencing, statistical association of individual TCRs with disease status, and machine learning. The paper's findings and limits, for the study overall: While some public TCRs were present in many individuals, most TCR sequences turned up only very rarely across donors. Of the cluster scores, 90% to 95% were above 0 in a later analysis, which found that TCRs clustered in the first cohort also tended to co-occur in the 130 or so validation repertoires. A few of the identified cytomegalovirus-associated TCR beta chains were confirmed in vitro to be specific for cytomegalovirus antigens. The study listed 164 TCR beta chains as associated with cytomegalovirus. All 120 or so repertoires were used to score co-occurrence in the validation cohort in a later analysis, because that analysis had no HLA typing for the cohort. Cytomegalovirus status was reported to be diagnosed by the classifier with high specificity and sensitivity in both the original and validation cohorts. According to the authors, the approach could potentially be generalized to other disease states and immunological phenotypes.

Donors formed part of the validation cohort, which comprised 120 subjects and was distinct from the first cohort of several hundred subjects. Concerning this clone: What antigen it recognizes has not been identified. Nothing much larger sits one base from this clone, and base qualities are not available.

The receptor library was made with the immunoSEQ multiplex PCR assay. Turning to the authors' computational methods: A statistical classification framework was built to diagnose cytomegalovirus status from the catalog of TCR beta chain sequences. The table was pulled from immuneACCESS by TCRdb, which kept in-frame rearrangements only. Such tables lose some clones; where checked, under half of the loss comes from unresolved V genes, and the rest has no known cause. D and trimming come from the DNA, and the V and J calls and clone size come from that table. The sample table holds 120,000 or so clones, of which roughly 88% were seen once. The top ten clonotypes cover less than 2% of the sample. CDR1 SEHNR and CDR2 FQNEAQ were looked up in the germline V gene (reference sequence). For this chain, trimming is 6 bases at the V end and 0 bases at the J end, and the number of junction bases without a gene match is 3. From the cysteine up to the phenylalanine, the CDR3 has a length of 14 residues. Left in the record is the CDR3 DNA by itself, 42 bases read in frame from the first base.

This clonotype was sampled from a young man in good health and CMV-seronegative. The sequencing input was PBMCs. The chain couples TRBV7-9 to TRBJ2-7, and 9 junctional nucleotides match TRBD2. The DNA is TGTGCCAGCAGGACTAGCGGTCCCTCCTACGAGCAGTACTTC. Its translation is CASRTSGPSYEQYF.